The T cell receptor (beta chain) described here comes from a study of beta chain features in type 1 diabetes. Whole-study context: Healthy donors, compared against patients, showed similar age, gender and cell yields.

With regard to this clone: Different DNA sequences within this sample yield the same CDR3.

The entirety of the isolated RNA underwent reverse transcription, so expressed TCRB transcripts were sequenced. Read counts averaged approximately 3.5 million for samples of naive, central memory and regulatory T cells. Profiled with immunoSEQ multiplex PCR; TCRdb holds only in-frame clones, not every one. This sample yields approximately 300,000 clones, of which approximately 9.9% are seen a single time; roughly 0.014% belongs to the top ten. CDR3 length: 16 amino acids. Germline loops: CDR1 SGHTA, CDR2 FQGTGA. V shed 4 bases and J 1 base; nucleotides not matched to a gene: 2. Material: naive CD4+ T cells from blood. The clonotype originates from a woman in her twenties or thirties in good health. The rearrangement joins TRBV7-3 to TRBJ2-5; 14 nucleotides line up with TRBD2. CDR3 in amino acids: CASSSGLAGGQETQYF. Written as DNA, the CDR3 is TGTGCCAGCAGCTCCGGACTAGCGGGAGGCCAAGAGACCCAGTACTTC.